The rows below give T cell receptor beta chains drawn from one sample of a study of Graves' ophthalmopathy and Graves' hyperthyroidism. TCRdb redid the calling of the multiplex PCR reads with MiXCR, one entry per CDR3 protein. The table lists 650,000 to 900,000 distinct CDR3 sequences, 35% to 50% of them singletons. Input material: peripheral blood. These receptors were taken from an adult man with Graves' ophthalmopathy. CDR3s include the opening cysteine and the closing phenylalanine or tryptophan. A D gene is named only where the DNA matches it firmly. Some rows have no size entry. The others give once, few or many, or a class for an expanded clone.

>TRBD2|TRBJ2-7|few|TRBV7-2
TGTGCCAGCACTGGGGGGACTAGCGGGAGTTTCAGCGTCTACGAGCAGTACTTC
CASTGGTSGSFSVYEQYF
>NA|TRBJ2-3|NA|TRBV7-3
TGTGCCAGCAGCTTAATTGGCGGGAACTCAGATACGCAGTATTTT
CASSLIGGNSDTQYF
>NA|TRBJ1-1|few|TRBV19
TGTGCCAGTACCTTAGCCGCAATTGCAAACACTGAAGCTTTCTTT
CASTLAAIANTEAFF
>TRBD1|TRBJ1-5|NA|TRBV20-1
TGCAGTGCTAGAGGGGCTATACGAGGGGGCCTTTATAGCAATCAGCCCCAGCATTTT
CSARGAIRGGLYSNQPQHF
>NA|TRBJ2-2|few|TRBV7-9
TGTGCCAGCAGCCAAGGCAGGGCGAACACCGGGGAGCTGTTTTTT
CASSQGRANTGELFF
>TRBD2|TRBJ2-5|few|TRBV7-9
TGTGCCAGCAGCCAAGGAATGGAGCGGGGGGGCCGGGAGACCCAGTACTTC
CASSQGMERGGRETQYF
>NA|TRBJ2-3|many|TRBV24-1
TGTGCCACCAGTGAACGGACTGCAGATACGCAGTATTTT
CATSERTADTQYF
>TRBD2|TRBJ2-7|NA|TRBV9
TGTGCCAGCAGCGCTAGCGGGGGGAACTACGAGCAGTACTTC
CASSASGGNYEQYF
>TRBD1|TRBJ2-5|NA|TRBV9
TGTGCCAGCAGCGTAGGACAGGGGGCCTTAGAGACCCAGTACTTC
CASSVGQGALETQYF
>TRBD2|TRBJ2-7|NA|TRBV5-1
TGCGCCAGCAGTCAAGCCGGGACTAGATACTACGAGCAGTACTTC
CASSQAGTRYYEQYF
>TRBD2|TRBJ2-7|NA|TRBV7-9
TGTGCCAGCAGACGGGGAGGGTTCTACGAGCAGTACTTC
CASRRGGFYEQYF
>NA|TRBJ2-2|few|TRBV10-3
TGTGCCATCAGTGAGTCCGCAGCGAACACCGGGGAGCTGTTTTTT
CAISESAANTGELFF
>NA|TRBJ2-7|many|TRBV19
TGTGCCAGTAGTCACCTATTGACGGTGTCCAACGAGCAGTACTTC
CASSHLLTVSNEQYF
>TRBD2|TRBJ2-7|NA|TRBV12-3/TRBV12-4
TGTGCCAGCCGAGCGGGAGATGCCTACGAGCAGTACTTC
CASRAGDAYEQYF
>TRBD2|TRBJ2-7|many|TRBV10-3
TGTGCCATCAGGGCGGGGGGGCGCTCCTACGAGCAGTACTTC
CAIRAGGRSYEQYF
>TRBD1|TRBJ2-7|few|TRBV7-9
TGTGCCAGCAGCTTAGAAGGCAGGGGGCCTTACGAGCAGTACTTC
CASSLEGRGPYEQYF
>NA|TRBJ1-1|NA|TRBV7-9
TGCGCCAGCAGCTTGGGGGTAGACGATGAAGCTTCCTTT
CASSLGVDDEASF
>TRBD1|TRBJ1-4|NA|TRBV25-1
TGTGCCAGCAGGGAGACAGGGCGATCTAATGAAAAACTGTTTTTT
CASRETGRSNEKLFF
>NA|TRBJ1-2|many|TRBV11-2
TGTGCCAGCAGCTACTTACCGTTATGGCTCTATGGCTACACCTTC
CASSYLPLWLYGYTF
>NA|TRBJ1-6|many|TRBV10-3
TGTGCCAGCAGTGGGGGACGGAGCTATAATTCACCCCTCCACTTT
CASSGGRSYNSPLHF
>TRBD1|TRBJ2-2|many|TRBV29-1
TGCAGCGCCGACAGGGGGACCGGGGAGCTGTTTTTT
CSADRGTGELFF
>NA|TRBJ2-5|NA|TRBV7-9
TGTGCCAGCAGCTTAGTGCAAGGTCAGCCCCAGTACTTC
CASSLVQGQPQYF
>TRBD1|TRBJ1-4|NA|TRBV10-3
TGTGCCAGCAGTAGTCACCTGGGACAGAATAATGAAAAACTGCTTTTT
CASSSHLGQNNEKLLF
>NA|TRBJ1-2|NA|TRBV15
TGTGCTCCGAGTGGGGCCTATGGCTACACCTTC
CAPSGAYGYTF
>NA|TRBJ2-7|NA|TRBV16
TGTGCCAGCAGCCAATCCCGCTACGAGCAGTACTTC
CASSQSRYEQYF
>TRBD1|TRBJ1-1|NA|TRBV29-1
TGCAGCGTCCGACAGGGGAACACCGAAGCTTTCTTT
CSVRQGNTEAFF
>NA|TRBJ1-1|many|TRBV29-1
TGCAGCGCAGGGGTGGGGAACACTGAAGCTTTCTTT
CSAGVGNTEAFF
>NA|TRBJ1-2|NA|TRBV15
TGTGCCACCAGCAGGGAGACAGGCCGGTCTGAAGGCTACACCTTC
CATSRETGRSEGYTF
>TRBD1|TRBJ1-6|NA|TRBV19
TGTGCCAGTAGTGAGACAGGGGATTCACCCCTCCACTTT
CASSETGDSPLHF
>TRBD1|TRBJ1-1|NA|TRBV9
TGTGCCAGCAGCCAAGCCCCATTGACAGGGGGGTTAGAAGCTTTCTTT
CASSQAPLTGGLEAFF
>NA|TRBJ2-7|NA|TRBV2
TGTGCCAGCAAGGGGACGCAATTTACCTACGAGCAGTACTTC
CASKGTQFTYEQYF
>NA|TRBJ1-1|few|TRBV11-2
TGTGCCAGCAGCTTGGACATCCGCGCTTTCTTT
CASSLDIRAFF
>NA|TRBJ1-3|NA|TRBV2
TGTGCCAGCACGCCCCAGTCGCGTGGAAACACCATATATTTT
CASTPQSRGNTIYF
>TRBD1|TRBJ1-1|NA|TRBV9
TGTGCCAGCACCACAGGGGAAATGAACACTGAAGCTTTCTTT
CASTTGEMNTEAFF
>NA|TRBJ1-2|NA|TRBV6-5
TGTGCCAGCAGTTCCCAACGGGGGGGTGCGCCCACCTTC
CASSSQRGGAPTF
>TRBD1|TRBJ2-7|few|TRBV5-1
TGCGCCAGCAGCCAGGAACCGGGACAGGGCATCTACGAGCAGTACTTC
CASSQEPGQGIYEQYF
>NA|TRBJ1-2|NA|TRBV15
TGTGCCACCAGCAGAGAAAGGACAGCCTATGGCTACACCTTC
CATSRERTAYGYTF